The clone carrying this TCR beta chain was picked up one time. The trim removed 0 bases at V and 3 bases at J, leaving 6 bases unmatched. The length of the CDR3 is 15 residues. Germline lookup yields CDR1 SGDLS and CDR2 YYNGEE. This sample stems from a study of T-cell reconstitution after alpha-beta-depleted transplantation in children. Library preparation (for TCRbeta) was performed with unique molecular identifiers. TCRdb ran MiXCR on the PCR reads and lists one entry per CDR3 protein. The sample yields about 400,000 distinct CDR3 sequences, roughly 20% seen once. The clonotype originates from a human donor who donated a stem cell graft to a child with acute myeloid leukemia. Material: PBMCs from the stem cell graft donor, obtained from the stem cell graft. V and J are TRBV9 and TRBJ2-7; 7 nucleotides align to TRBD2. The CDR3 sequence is CASSVGLAVGYEQYF. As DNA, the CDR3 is TGTGCCAGCAGCGTAGGGCTAGCGGTGGGCTACGAGCAGTACTTC.